This T cell receptor beta chain was observed in a study of T cell responses to AZD1222 COVID-19 vaccine (dated by TCRdb to about 2021). With respect to the entire study: TCR sequencing covered 233 trial participants: 200 to 220 given two doses of AZD1222 and approximately 26 given two doses of MenACWY control vaccine. Trial participants were enrolled by age into subgroups of 18-55, 56-69 and 70-plus years, and approximately 150, 30 and 60 TCR-sequenced participants, respectively, were included in these subgroups.

The CDR3 regions of human TCRbeta chains were subjected to immunosequencing. On the authors' methods: TCRs in the repertoires were matched against a reference library of SARS-CoV-2-specific TCRs that had been generated with the MIRA antigen-specificity platform. Breadth was defined as the fraction of unique TCRs that were SARS-CoV-2-associated. Depth was defined as the fraction of total T cells that were SARS-CoV-2-associated. Using the MIRA data, each spike-specific TCR was mapped to the spike region that the TCR reacts to and placed in a CD4 or CD8 class. Log10-transformed breadth and depth values were compared by one-way ANOVA with Sidak's multiple comparisons tests. TCRdb obtained this table from immuneACCESS and retained in-frame rearrangements with V and J assigned. These tables miss some clones; where compared with another copy, unresolved V genes account for less than half of the shortfall, and the remainder is unexplained. V and J calls and clone size come straight from that table; D and trimming were deduced from the DNA. The sample table shows 90,000 to 110,000 clones, and approximately 85% are seen once. Of the sample, roughly 12% is held by the ten largest clones.

Remarks on this clone: The antigen this receptor binds is unknown. The input lacks base qualities; no much larger clone sits a single base away.

According to the study, the label for this sample's time point signals: baseline before first vaccination. In light of the paper, this sample's treatment or condition label describes: meningococcal conjugate vaccine given as trial control. The vaccinee samples were drawn from two UK trials, COV001 and COV002, one of which was a single-blind randomized controlled phase 2/3 trial testing AZD1222 (ChAdOx1 nCoV-19) in healthy adults. For TCRbeta chain sequencing, PBMC samples were collected from trial participants at day 0 and at day 28 after the second dose. Broader findings and caveats from the paper: In the small 56-69-year group, the increase in depth fell short of significance, most likely because of low power. A significant rise in spike-specific TCR breadth and depth was observed after two AZD1222 doses relative to day 0 and relative to MenACWY recipients. Participants were mostly white British, with more females than males. The authors suggested clonal diversity may have been underestimated. Epitopes outside the regions mutated in the B.1.351 and B.1.1.7 variants were reportedly recognized by nearly half of the unique spike-specific TCRs. The vaccine-associated CD4 TCRs covered the entire spike protein, and the dominant responses fell in regions 160-218 and 743-854. Conclusions about previously exposed vaccinees were limited because only six AZD1222 recipients were SARS-CoV-2 seropositive at baseline. No day 14 peak-response samples were available, so repertoires were characterized only after the peak T cell response.

In the germline V gene, CDR1 corresponds to SGHAT and CDR2 to FQNNGV. Germline trimming: 7 bases from V, 5 bases from J; junction bases outside gene matches: 19. From the cysteine through the phenylalanine, the CDR3 covers 17 amino acids. Only the CDR3 portion is preserved as DNA: 51 bases, with reading frame beginning at the first base. Material: peripheral blood, obtained on day 0 of MenACWY control vaccination. This receptor chain uses TRBV11-2 and TRBJ2-5; 7 nucleotides in the junction match TRBD1. The sequence was collected from an adult in good health. In nucleotide form, the sequence is TGTGCCAGCAACCCACGTCGGGACAGTTTCAGCTCGGAGACCCAGTACTTC. Translated, this gives CASNPRRDSFSSETQYF.